These T cell receptor beta chains were read from a single sample in a study of graft-versus-host responses after intestinal transplantation. Sequencing was performed with immunoSEQ multiplex PCR; in TCRdb, only in-frame clones are kept and a portion is missing. Altogether 20,000 or so clones are present, approximately 90% being singletons, with the ten largest covering 1.5% to 2.5%. Sample: PBMCs, taken roughly 54 weeks after transplant. The origin of the receptors is a human patient who received an intestinal transplant, so some T cells may come from the graft donor. CDR3s include the opening cysteine and the closing phenylalanine or tryptophan. A D gene is named only where the DNA matches it firmly. Size is stated for part of the rows, as once, few or many counts, or as a class when the clone is expanded.

clone size: .; J gene: TRBJ2-5; D gene: .; V gene: TRBV27; CDR3 protein: CASSSKGRTQETQYF; CDR3 DNA: TGTGCCAGCAGTTCGAAGGGACGGACACAAGAGACCCAGTACTTC
clone size: .; J gene: TRBJ2-4; D gene: .; V gene: TRBV18; CDR3 protein: CASSPGEDQYF; CDR3 DNA: TGTGCCAGCTCACCAGGGGAGGATCAGTACTTC
clone size: .; J gene: TRBJ2-7; D gene: .; V gene: TRBV21-1; CDR3 protein: CASSKGRRAAYEQYF; CDR3 DNA: TGTGCCAGCAGCAAAGGTAGGAGGGCAGCCTACGAGCAGTACTTC
clone size: .; J gene: TRBJ1-1; D gene: .; V gene: TRBV18; CDR3 protein: CASSPRGNMNTEAFF; CDR3 DNA: TGTGCCAGCTCACCACGGGGGAACATGAACACTGAAGCTTTCTTT
clone size: .; J gene: TRBJ2-3; D gene: TRBD1; V gene: TRBV27; CDR3 protein: CASNFPTGGTDTQYF; CDR3 DNA: TGTGCCAGCAATTTTCCGACAGGGGGCACAGATACGCAGTATTTT
clone size: .; J gene: TRBJ2-6; D gene: .; V gene: TRBV4-1; CDR3 protein: CASSQEGTGPSGANVLTF; CDR3 DNA: TGCGCCAGCAGCCAAGAAGGGACGGGCCCCTCTGGGGCCAACGTCCTGACTTTC
clone size: .; J gene: TRBJ2-5; D gene: TRBD1; V gene: TRBV2; CDR3 protein: CASSEGLTGEFYEEETQYF; CDR3 DNA: TGTGCCAGCAGTGAAGGTTTAACAGGGGAGTTCTATGAAGAAGAGACCCAGTACTTC
clone size: .; J gene: TRBJ2-1; D gene: TRBD2; V gene: TRBV5-1; CDR3 protein: CASSPLTSGGYNEQFF; CDR3 DNA: TGCGCCAGCAGCCCACTAACTAGCGGGGGGTACAATGAGCAGTTCTTC
clone size: .; J gene: TRBJ1-2; D gene: .; V gene: TRBV28; CDR3 protein: CASYGGGKPNYGYTF; CDR3 DNA: TGTGCCAGTTACGGTGGGGGGAAGCCTAACTATGGCTACACCTTC
clone size: once; J gene: TRBJ2-1; D gene: .; V gene: TRBV7-3; CDR3 protein: CASSLMPRGHDEQFF; CDR3 DNA: TGTGCCAGCAGCTTAATGCCTAGAGGGCACGATGAGCAGTTCTTC
clone size: .; J gene: TRBJ1-3; D gene: .; V gene: TRBV9; CDR3 protein: CASSVGDHLSGNTIYF; CDR3 DNA: TGTGCCAGCAGCGTAGGCGACCACCTCTCTGGAAACACCATATATTTT
clone size: .; J gene: TRBJ2-5; D gene: .; V gene: TRBV1; CDR3 protein: CTSRNGLAMGGQETQYF; CDR3 DNA: TGCACCAGCAGAAACGGACTAGCTATGGGGGGCCAAGAGACCCAGTACTTC
clone size: once; J gene: TRBJ2-1; D gene: TRBD2; V gene: TRBV4-1; CDR3 protein: CASSRGLAASSYNEQFF; CDR3 DNA: TGCGCCAGCAGCCGAGGACTAGCCGCCAGCTCCTACAATGAGCAGTTCTTC